These 7 T cell receptor beta chains were sequenced from one sample in a study of human T cells and chemical hapten exposure. TCRdb recomputed calls from the RACE reads with MiXCR, one row per CDR3 protein. The sample shows about 28,000 distinct CDR3 sequences, around 7.4% of them seen only once. Documented time point: healthy volunteer bleed at 2 weeks. Unfractionated whole blood served as the source for total RNA extraction. The specimen sequenced was whole blood. Receptors were obtained from a human donor in good health. Some clones in this sample may be carry-over from other donors' samples.

This clonotype has at least ten counts. V usage is TRBV6-2 or TRBV6-3 and J usage is TRBJ1-1; D not resolved. V dropped 6 bases and J dropped 3 bases, with 14 bases sitting between them. There are 14 residues in the CDR3. Per the germline V gene, CDR1 is MNHEY and CDR2 is SVGEGT. CDR3 in DNA: TGTGCCAGCAGCTCAACTGATGTCTACACTGAAGCTTTCTTT. Residues: CASSSTDVYTEAFF.

This clonotype occurred many times. The CDR3: CASSLKFLAGGPETQYF. CDR3 DNA sequence: TGTGCCAGCAGCTTAAAATTTCTAGCGGGGGGTCCTGAGACCCAGTACTTC. The chain joins TRBV7-2 to TRBJ2-5; 11 bases map to TRBD2. The trim removed 2 bases at V and 5 bases at J, leaving 10 bases unmatched. CDR1 SGHTA and CDR2 FQGNSA come from the germline V gene. The CDR3 has 17 residues.

A word on this clonotype: The CDR3 does not close with the conserved phenylalanine or tryptophan, likely indicating a read error. The DNA is left out, because the CDR3 cannot be placed on it with certainty; the CDR3 is given as TCRdb lists it. V gene TRBV6-5 combines with J gene TRBJ1-3; the D call of TRBD1 is as the table states it, not checked on the DNA. Germline lookup yields CDR1 MNHEY and CDR2 SVGAGI. The CDR3 sequence runs 8 residues, both termini included. CDR3 residues: CASSYPRR.

This clonotype was observed at least ten times. The chain carries TRBV12-3 or TRBV12-4 and TRBJ1-1; D remains ambiguous. This CDR3 is built from 12 residues. V gave up 6 bases and J gave up 3 bases, with 8 bases separating them. CDR3 loop: CASSNLDTEAFF. Here the CDR3 DNA reads TGTGCCAGCAGCAACCTGGACACTGAAGCTTTCTTT.

This clonotype was counted at least ten times. The chain is built from TRBV10-3 and TRBJ2-7; 8 bases align to TRBD1. Germline V gives CDR1 ENHRY, CDR2 SYGVKD. This CDR3 is 13 amino acids long. Unmatched junction bases numbered 2, after V lost 4 bases and J lost 3 bases. The CDR3 region is CAISGTGRYEQYF. The CDR3 DNA reads TGTGCCATCAGTGGGACAGGGCGCTACGAGCAGTACTTC.

This clonotype has at least ten counts. CDR3 residues: CASSLESGKNTGELFF. CDR3 DNA: TGCGCCAGCAGCTTGGAGAGTGGGAAGAACACCGGGGAGCTGTTTTTT. This chain joins TRBV5-1 and TRBJ2-2, with D unclear. The germline CDR1 and CDR2 sequences are SGHRS and YFSETQ. V lost 0 bases, J lost 1 base, and 10 bases lay in between. This CDR3 has 16 amino acids.

There are many counts of this clonotype. V and J are TRBV7-8 and TRBJ2-1; 9 bases line up with TRBD2. CDR1 SGHVS and CDR2 FQNEAQ come from the germline V gene. This CDR3 comprises 16 residues. The junction had 8 bases not matched to a gene; V was cut back by 1 base and J by 7 bases. This CDR3 reads CASSLGLAGLKNEQFF. CDR3 DNA sequence: TGTGCCAGCAGCTTAGGTCTAGCGGGACTTAAGAATGAGCAGTTCTTC.